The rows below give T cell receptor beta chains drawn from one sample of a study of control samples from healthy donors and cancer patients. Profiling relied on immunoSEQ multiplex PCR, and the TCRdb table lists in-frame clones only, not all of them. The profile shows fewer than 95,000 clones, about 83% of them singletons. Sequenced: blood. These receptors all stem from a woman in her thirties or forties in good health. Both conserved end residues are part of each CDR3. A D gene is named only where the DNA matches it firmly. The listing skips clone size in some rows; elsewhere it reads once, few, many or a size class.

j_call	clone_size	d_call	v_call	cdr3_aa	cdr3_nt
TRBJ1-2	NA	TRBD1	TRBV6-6	CASSYLGQGANYGYTF	TGTGCCAGCAGTTACCTAGGACAGGGGGCTAACTATGGCTACACCTTC
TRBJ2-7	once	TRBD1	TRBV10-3	CAISEGTGDANEQYF	TGTGCCATCAGTGAGGGGACAGGGGACGCAAATGAGCAGTACTTC
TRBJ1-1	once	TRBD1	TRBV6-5	CASRSGTGLSTEAFF	TGTGCCAGCAGATCCGGGACAGGGTTGAGCACTGAAGCTTTCTTT
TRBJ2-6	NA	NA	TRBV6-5	CASSYTGSGANVLTF	TGTGCCAGCAGTTACACGGGCTCTGGGGCCAACGTCCTGACTTTC
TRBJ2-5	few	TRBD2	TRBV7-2	CASSLKRGARETQYF	TGTGCCAGCAGCTTAAAGCGGGGGGCCCGAGAGACCCAGTACTTC
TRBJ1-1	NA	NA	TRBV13	CASSSWNTEAFF	TGTGCCAGCAGCTCTTGGAACACTGAAGCTTTCTTT
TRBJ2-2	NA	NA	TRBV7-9	CASRRPFRGDTGELFF	TGTGCCAGCAGGCGACCATTCAGGGGAGACACCGGGGAGCTGTTTTTT
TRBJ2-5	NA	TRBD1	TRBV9	CASSDRDRGQETQYF	TGTGCCAGCAGCGATCGGGACAGGGGGCAAGAGACCCAGTACTTC
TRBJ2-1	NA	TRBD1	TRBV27	CASNGQGANEQFF	TGTGCCAGCAACGGACAGGGGGCCAATGAGCAGTTCTTC
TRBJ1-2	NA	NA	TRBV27	CASSSFTGYGYTF	TGTGCCAGCAGTTCTTTCACAGGCTATGGCTACACCTTC
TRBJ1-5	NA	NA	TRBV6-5	CASSAGTGRGGPQHF	TGTGCCAGCAGCGCAGGAACAGGGCGGGGGGGGCCCCAGCATTTT
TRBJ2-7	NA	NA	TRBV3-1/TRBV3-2	CASSPPGGISDYEQYF	TGTGCCAGCAGCCCCCCAGGTGGCATCTCGGACTACGAGCAGTACTTC
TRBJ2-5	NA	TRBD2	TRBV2	CASSGSGGSLETQYF	TGTGCCAGCAGCGGGAGCGGGGGCTCCCTGGAGACCCAGTACTTC
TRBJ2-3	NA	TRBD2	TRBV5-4	CASSLDSAGGLGDTQYF	TGTGCCAGCAGCTTGGACTCGGCGGGGGGGCTGGGAGATACGCAGTATTTT
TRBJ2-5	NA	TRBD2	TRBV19	CASSHTSGGGTGETQYF	TGTGCCAGTAGTCATACTAGCGGGGGAGGAACGGGAGAGACCCAGTACTTC
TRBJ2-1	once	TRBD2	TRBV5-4	CASSITGTSGGQQFF	TGTGCCAGCAGCATCACCGGGACTAGCGGGGGTCAGCAGTTCTTC
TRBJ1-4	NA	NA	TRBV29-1	CTSHVATNEKLFF	TGCACATCTCACGTTGCAACTAATGAAAAACTGTTTTTT
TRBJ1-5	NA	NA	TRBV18	CASSPLGRQGLNQPQHF	TGTGCCAGCTCACCACTGGGGCGGCAGGGCCTCAATCAGCCCCAGCATTTT